The clone carrying this T cell receptor beta chain was counted many times. Its antigen remains unknown. This sample is drawn from a study of T cells after yellow fever vaccination. CDR3 length equals 12 residues. The V and J ends lost 6 bases and 8 bases respectively, with 13 bases between them. Study findings and constraints: Peaking faster, on day 5 versus 15, the secondary response was nonetheless weaker.

TCRdb called the 5' RACE reads again in MiXCR, with one record for every CDR3 protein. The sample contains roughly 150,000 distinct CDR3 sequences, 6.5% to 8.5% of which appear only once. This TCR derives from a man aged 18-30 years who received the YFV17D yellow fever vaccine. This sample comprised CD4+ T cells sorted from PBMCs, obtained 5 days after the first yellow fever vaccination. The chain is built from TRBV12-3 or TRBV12-4 and TRBJ1-2; D is possibly TRBD1 (6 bases). The CDR3, as DNA: TGTGCCAGCAGGGGACAAGCTGGGGGCTACACCTTC. Amino acid sequence: CASRGQAGGYTF.